Listed below are T cell receptor beta chains from one sample, sequenced in a study of blood T cells in healthy people across ages. TCRdb reprocessed the 5' RACE reads with MiXCR, giving one entry per CDR3 protein. In the table there are 600,000 or so distinct CDR3 sequences, less than 35% of which are singletons. Sequencing used blood. These receptors all stem from a woman of 80 years or more in good health. Both conserved end residues are part of each CDR3. Each record gives: V gene, clone size, D gene, J gene, CDR3 DNA, CDR3 protein. The D gene is left open where the match is weak. Clone size appears in some rows only: once, few, many, or a class for an expanded clone.

TRBV2,many,TRBD1,TRBJ2-5,TGTGCCAGCAGTGAATGGGACAGGGGGGAGCAGTACTTC,CASSEWDRGEQYF
TRBV9,-,-,TRBJ2-2,TGTGCCAGCAGCCGACAGCCCGGGGAGCTGTTTTTT,CASSRQPGELFF
TRBV5-1,few,-,TRBJ2-1,TGCGCCAGCTACTCCGTACCAAGTGAGCAGTTCTTC,CASYSVPSEQFF
TRBV5-1,many,-,TRBJ1-4,TGCGCCAGCAGCTCCTCTGCCGACAGCTTACTGTTTTTT,CASSSSADSLLFF
TRBV19,-,TRBD1,TRBJ2-3,TGTGCCAGTAGGGGGACAGGGGCCCCCACAGATACGCAGTATTTT,CASRGTGAPTDTQYF
TRBV5-5,many,-,TRBJ1-2,TGTGCCAGCGGGGGGTTCGACGGGAAGGGAAGCTACACCTTC,CASGGFDGKGSYTF
TRBV12-3/TRBV12-4,many,-,TRBJ2-6,TGTGCCAGCAGTTTAGCTGAGGGATCTGGGGCCAACGTCCTGACTTTC,CASSLAEGSGANVLTF
TRBV12-3/TRBV12-4,-,TRBD1,TRBJ2-3,TGTGCCAGCAGTCACCGGACAGGGGGCACAGATGTGCAATATTTT,CASSHRTGGTDVQYF
TRBV30,few,-,TRBJ1-1,TGTGCCTGGAGTAAGACACCAAACACTGAAGCTTTCTTT,CAWSKTPNTEAFF
TRBV7-2,many,-,TRBJ1-4,TGTGCCAGCAGCCAAGAGGAGGGTGGTAGGGGAAAACTGTTTTTT,CASSQEEGGRGKLFF
TRBV9,-,TRBD1,TRBJ1-2,TGTGCCAGCAGCGTAGATGCAGGGGGCGGCTATGGCTACACCTTC,CASSVDAGGGYGYTF
TRBV29-1,many,TRBD1,TRBJ2-7,TGCAGCGTCCGGACAGGGTCCGTCGGCGAGCAGTACTTC,CSVRTGSVGEQYF
TRBV20-1,many,-,TRBJ2-5,TGCAGTGCTAGAGATCTTGGACGGGGTTCTGAGACCCAGTACTTC,CSARDLGRGSETQYF
TRBV7-2,-,TRBD2,TRBJ2-3,TGTGCCAGCAGCTCAAGGACAAGCGGGGGGCGGGATACGCAGTATTTT,CASSSRTSGGRDTQYF
TRBV7-9,few,TRBD2,TRBJ2-5,TGTGCCAGCAGCTTAGAAGGTAGCGGGGGAGAGACCCAGTACTTC,CASSLEGSGGETQYF
TRBV7-9,-,-,TRBJ2-5,TGTGCCAGCAGCTTGGGCAGCCCACAAGAGACCCAGTACTTC,CASSLGSPQETQYF
TRBV5-4,-,TRBD2,TRBJ2-1,TGTGCCAGTCATCCGGGACTAGCCCTCAATGAGCAGTTCTTC,CASHPGLALNEQFF
TRBV21-1,many,-,TRBJ2-3,TGTGCCAGCAGAGGGACACCCAGGTCCACAGATACGCAGTATTTT,CASRGTPRSTDTQYF